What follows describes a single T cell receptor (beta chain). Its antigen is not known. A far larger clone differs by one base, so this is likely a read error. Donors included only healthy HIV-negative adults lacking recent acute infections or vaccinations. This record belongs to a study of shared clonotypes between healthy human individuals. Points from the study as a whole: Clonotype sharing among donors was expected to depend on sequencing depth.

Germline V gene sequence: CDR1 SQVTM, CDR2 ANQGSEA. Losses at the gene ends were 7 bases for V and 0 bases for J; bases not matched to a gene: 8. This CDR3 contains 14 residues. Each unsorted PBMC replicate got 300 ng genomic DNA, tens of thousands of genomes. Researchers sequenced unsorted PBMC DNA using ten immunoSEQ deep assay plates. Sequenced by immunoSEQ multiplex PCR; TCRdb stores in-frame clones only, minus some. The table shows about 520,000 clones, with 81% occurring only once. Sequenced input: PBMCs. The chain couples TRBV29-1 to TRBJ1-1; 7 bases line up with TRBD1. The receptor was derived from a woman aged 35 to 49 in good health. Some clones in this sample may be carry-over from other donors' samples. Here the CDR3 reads CSGESQGVNTEAFF. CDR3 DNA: TGCAGCGGTGAGAGTCAGGGGGTGAACACTGAAGCTTTCTTT. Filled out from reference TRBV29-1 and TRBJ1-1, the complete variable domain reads SAVISQKPSRDICQRGTSLTIQCQVDSQVTMMFWYRQQPGQSLTLIATANQGSEATYESGFVIDKFPISRPNLTFSTLTVSNMSPEDSSIYLCSGESQGVNTEAFFGQGTRLTVV.